One sample yielded the 22 T cell receptor beta chains listed below, sequenced in a study of cytomegalovirus exposure and HLA in healthy donors. The PCR contained 60 Vbeta and 13 Jbeta primers. Here immunoSEQ multiplex PCR was the method, and the copy in TCRdb shows in-frame clones only, minus some. The table records some 150,000 clones, approximately 77% of them present only once. Source material: PBMCs. Every receptor here comes from a woman between 45 and 60 years old in good health and CMV-seronegative.

The chain employs TRBV4-1 and TRBJ2-3, with TRBD1 identical over 8 bases. CDR3 length: 15 residues. V shed 1 base, J shed 3 bases, and the junction held 3 bases outside the gene matches. CDR1 MGHRA and CDR2 YSYEKL come from the germline V gene. The CDR3 loop is CASSQAGGATDTQYF. As DNA, the CDR3 is TGCGCCAGCAGCCAAGCAGGGGGCGCGACAGATACGCAGTATTTT.

The rearrangement uses TRBV2 and TRBJ2-5; 9 nucleotides match TRBD2. Per the germline V gene, CDR1 is SNHLY and CDR2 is FYNNEI. The V and J ends lost 6 bases and 0 bases, in that order; junction bases with no gene match: 2. The CDR3 has 14 residues. The CDR3 DNA sequence: TGTGCCAGCAGCCAGCGGGGGGACCAAGAGACCCAGTACTTC. This gives the protein CASSQRGDQETQYF.

V usage is TRBV7-2 and J usage is TRBJ1-5; 8 nucleotides agree with TRBD1. This CDR3 is built from 16 residues. CDR1 SGHTA and CDR2 FQGNSA come from the germline V gene. V lost 1 base and J lost 7; bases outside the gene matches: 9. The CDR3, as DNA: TGTGCCAGCAGCTTAGTAGGGCAGGGGGCAGGGCAGCCCCAGCATTTT. This sequence encodes CASSLVGQGAGQPQHF.

Concerning this clone: Sequence at one end of the junction differs from germline and may be a read error. The CDR3 spells CASSSTAAGEQFF. The CDR3 DNA follows: TGTGCTAGCAGCTCAACGGCGGCGGGGGAGCAGTTCTTC. V is TRBV7-7 and J is TRBJ2-1; D might be TRBD2 (6 bases). CDR3 size: 13 residues. CDR1 is SSHAT, CDR2 FNYEAQ, per germline (reference sequence).

V and J are TRBV10-1 and TRBJ2-7; 8 positions agree with TRBD1. Germline loops: CDR1 WNHNN, CDR2 SYGVQD (reference sequence). The CDR3 is made up of 15 amino acids. The V and J ends lost 2 bases and 5 bases, in that order; junction bases with no gene match: 8. Written as DNA, the CDR3 is TGCGCCAGCAGTGAGGGCCGCAGGGGGCGGAACGAGCAGTACTTC. Residues: CASSEGRRGRNEQYF.

There are a few counts of this clone. The chain links TRBV10-2 to TRBJ2-5; 13 bases fit TRBD2. Germline CDR1 WSHSY, CDR2 SAAADI. After removal of 6 bases from V and 4 bases from J, the junction contained 5 bases not matched to a gene. This CDR3 region has 15 residues. Here the CDR3 reads CASRGTSGALETQYF. CDR3 DNA sequence: TGCGCCAGCAGGGGGACTAGCGGGGCCCTAGAGACCCAGTACTTC.

Remarks on this clone: The germline gene is not matched at one end of the junction; a read error may be the cause. The chain uses TRBV7-7 and TRBJ2-2, with TRBD2 identical over 9 bases. CDR1 is SSHAT and CDR2 is FNYEAQ in the germline V gene (reference sequence). The CDR3 is 15 residues long. CDR3 amino acids: CASSVSGGNTGELFF. CDR3 coding DNA: TGTGCTAGCAGCGTTAGCGGGGGGAACACCGGGGAGCTGTTTTTT.

The rearrangement joins TRBV30 to TRBJ2-5; 7 bases align to TRBD2. The V gene's germline CDR1 is GTSNPN and CDR2 SVGIG (reference sequence). The CDR3 has 18 residues. J lost 2 bases, V lost 2 bases, and 17 bases had no gene match. The DNA of the CDR3 is TGTGCCTGGAGTCTCAACGGGGGGACTTACTTCAATCAAGAGACCCAGTACTTC. It codes for CAWSLNGGTYFNQETQYF. The full variable domain, with the rest looked up from reference TRBV30 and TRBJ2-5, is SQTIHQWPATLVQPVGSPLSLECTVEGTSNPNLYWYRQAAGRGLQLLFYSVGIGQISSEVPQNLSASRPQDRQFILSSKKLLLSDSGFYLCAWSLNGGTYFNQETQYFGPGTRLLVL.

The chain links TRBV7-8 to TRBJ2-7; TRBD2 is a possible D gene (6 bases). The CDR3 loop spans 13 amino acids. Germline CDR1 SGHVS, CDR2 FQNEAQ. Trimming left V 8 bases short and J 7 bases short, with 18 bases between. CDR3 DNA: TGTGCCAGCGAAGGGGAGGCTACGTGGGAGCAGTACTTC. Its translation is CASEGEATWEQYF.

This clone was observed once. The chain joins TRBV7-2 to TRBJ2-3; the match to TRBD2 covers 14 bases. CDR1 is SGHTA and CDR2 is FQGNSA in the germline V gene. This CDR3 spans 19 amino acids. Trimming took 5 bases from V and 4 from J; bases not matched to a gene: 14. CDR3 residues: CASSPEGTSGGPGPDTQYF. CDR3 DNA sequence: TGTGCCAGCAGCCCGGAGGGGACTAGCGGGGGCCCTGGACCAGATACGCAGTATTTT.

The rearrangement links TRBV29-1 to TRBJ1-2; TRBD1 agrees at 7 bases. The germline V gene encodes CDR1 SQVTM and CDR2 ANQGSEA. V trimming: 7 bases; J trimming: 2 bases; junction bases outside the gene matches: 7. This CDR3 contains 13 residues. CDR3 DNA: TGCAGCGCAATGGACAGGAGCAACTATGGCTACACCTTC. Translated, it gives CSAMDRSNYGYTF.

CDR3 DNA: TGTGCCAGCAGCCACAGGGGCTACGACTTTAACTATGGCTACACCTTC. This codes for CASSHRGYDFNYGYTF. J is TRBJ1-2 and V is TRBV5-6; 7 bases map to TRBD1. CDR1 SGHDT and CDR2 YYEEEE come from the germline V gene. V shed 4 bases and J 1 base; nucleotides not matched to a gene: 10. This CDR3 has 16 residues.

V is TRBV25-1 and J is TRBJ1-4, with D tentatively TRBD1 (5 bases). From germline, CDR1 is MGHDK and CDR2 SYGVNS. Trimming pared 3 bases from V and 13 bases from J, leaving 15 bases between. The CDR3 spans 13 residues. CDR3 residues: CASSEARGSRLFF. In DNA form, the CDR3 reads TGTGCCAGCAGTGAGGCAAGGGGCAGTCGACTGTTTTTT.

This clone was counted once. The J gene is TRBJ1-2, the V gene TRBV5-4; D ambiguous. Germline loops: CDR1 SGHNT, CDR2 YYREEE (reference sequence). The CDR3 totals 13 residues. V was shortened by 2 bases and J by 8 bases, with 13 bases between the two germline ends. In DNA form, the CDR3 reads TGTGCCAGCAGCTTAGGCGGGGATGGGGGCTACACCTTC. This codes for CASSLGGDGGYTF.

The chain carries TRBV19 and TRBJ1-6, with 7 bases lining up with TRBD1. The CDR3 is 15 residues long. Germline CDR1 and CDR2: LNHDA and SQIVND (reference sequence). V shed 6 bases, J shed 8 bases, and the junction held 10 bases outside the gene matches. The CDR3 sequence is CASRVTGARDSPLHF. The CDR3 DNA follows: TGTGCCAGTAGGGTAACAGGGGCGCGCGATTCACCCCTCCACTTT.

In its sample, this clone was seen a few times. The chain recombines TRBV7-8 with TRBJ2-7; no clear D. From germline, CDR1 is SGHVS and CDR2 FQNEAQ. CDR3 size: 15 residues. V was shortened by 4 bases and J by 1 base, with 14 bases between the two germline ends. The CDR3: CASSSYSDRSYEQYF. The CDR3 bases are TGTGCCAGCAGCTCGTATAGTGATCGGTCCTACGAGCAGTACTTC.

The chain uses TRBV9 and TRBJ2-7; a possible D gene is TRBD2 (7 bases). The germline CDR1 and CDR2 sequences are SGDLS and YYNGEE. With 0 bases removed from V and 2 bases from J, the gap between germline ends came to 12 bases. The length of the CDR3 is 15 residues. This CDR3 is CASSVGGGATYEQYF. The CDR3 DNA reads TGTGCCAGCAGCGTAGGGGGGGGCGCAACCTACGAGCAGTACTTC.

This rearrangement joins TRBV19 to TRBJ2-1, with D unresolved. The V end was cut by 4 bases, the J end by 10 bases, with 11 bases between. The CDR3 spans 12 residues. Germline V lookup: CDR1 LNHDA, CDR2 SQIVND (reference sequence). The CDR3 region is CASSNSAWEQFF. In nucleotides, the CDR3 is TGTGCCAGTAGTAACTCCGCTTGGGAGCAGTTCTTC.

This chain links TRBV19 with TRBJ1-1; 7 bases match TRBD1. The CDR3 consists of 14 residues. From germline, CDR1 is LNHDA and CDR2 SQIVND (reference sequence). Trimming at V came to 6 bases and at J to 5 bases, leaving 9 bases not matched to a gene. The CDR3 spells CASRITGTETEAFF. The CDR3 nucleotides are TGTGCCAGTAGGATCACCGGGACAGAGACTGAAGCTTTCTTT. The full variable domain, rest sourced from reference TRBV19 and TRBJ1-1, is DGGITQSPKYLFRKEGQNVTLSCEQNLNHDAMYWYRQDPGQGLRLIYYSQIVNDFQKGDIAEGYSVSREKKESFPLTVTSAQKNPTAFYLCASRITGTETEAFFGQGTRLTVV.

This chain uses TRBV29-1 with TRBJ2-1; the match to TRBD2 covers 7 bases. CDR1 is SQVTM, CDR2 ANQGSEA, per germline. This CDR3 has 12 amino acids. After removal of 3 bases from V and 10 bases from J, the junction contained 6 bases not matched to a gene. Written as DNA, the CDR3 is TGCAGCGTTGACGCTAGCGGCGTGGAGCAGTTCTTC. Its protein is CSVDASGVEQFF.

This clone appeared a few times. In nucleotides, the CDR3 is TGTGCCATCAGCACACCAGGGGAAAGGTACGAGCAGTACTTC. Translation gives CAISTPGERYEQYF. The chain employs TRBV10-3 and TRBJ2-7, with D possibly being TRBD1 (6 bases). Germline CDR1 reads ENHRY; CDR2 reads SYGVKD. V was pared by 6 bases and J by 4 bases, with 16 bases between. CDR3 size: 14 residues.

V gene TRBV7-2 combines with J gene TRBJ2-7; D gene ambiguous. V was clipped by 5 bases and J by 0 bases, with 8 bases between them. CDR3 length equals 13 residues. Germline V gene sequence: CDR1 SGHTA, CDR2 FQGNSA. CDR3 sequence reads: CASSPVASYEQYF. CDR3 sequence (DNA): TGTGCCAGCAGCCCAGTGGCCTCCTACGAGCAGTACTTC.